This TCR beta chain was observed in a study of blood T cell repertoires in COVID-19. Study at large: T cells, B-cell-depleted T cells, or PBMCs provided the cDNA or gDNA that served as material.

Participants had their cohort set by participant-reported clinical history. In Cohort 3, a recovered donor had either two negative PCRs, clearance, or symptom resolution. V gave up 8 bases and J gave up 6 bases, with 11 bases separating them. The CDR3 runs 13 residues. Libraries were prepared by immunoSEQ multiplex PCR; TCRdb keeps only in-frame clonotypes and omits some of them. The table has hundreds of thousands of clones, about 85% seen once. V usage is TRBV12-3 or TRBV12-4 and J usage is TRBJ1-6; D unclear. This receptor was obtained from a woman aged 55-75 years who had recovered from COVID-19. The sample comprised PBMCs or T cells enriched from blood (not recorded which). The CDR3 spells CASSFTANSPLHF. The CDR3, as DNA: TGTGCCAGCTCGTTCACAGCTAATTCACCCCTCCACTTT.